The 16 T cell receptor beta chains below all came from one sample that was sequenced in a study of blood T cells in healthy people across ages (dated by TCRdb to about 2015). Library method: 5' RACE. Sequencer: Illumina HiSeq 2500. A second roughly 7 to 11 cycle PCR used a sample-barcoded 5' primer and a J-beta primer mix. In TCRdb, the public reads were trimmed at Q25 with fastp and aligned with MiXCR, with productive beta chains retained. Here each entry gathers all rows of one CDR3 protein and keeps the most common genes and DNA. This sample lists roughly 680,000 distinct CDR3 sequences; under 25% were detected once. The ten largest clones capture 3% to 4.5% of the sample. The sample comprised blood. The receptor source for this set is a man aged 70 or older in good health.

The V gene is TRBV6-6, the J gene TRBJ2-1; D is perhaps TRBD1 or TRBD2 (5 bases each). Germline V lookup: CDR1 MNHNY, CDR2 SVGAGI (reference sequence). The CDR3 length is 13 residues. The germline V and J ends were trimmed by 6 bases and 5 bases, with 11 bases remaining between them. CDR3 residues: CASSSQGDNEQFF. CDR3 in DNA: TGTGCCAGCAGCTCCCAGGGAGACAATGAGCAGTTCTTC.

The V call is TRBV5-6, the J call TRBJ2-7, with D tentatively TRBD2 (7 bases). This CDR3 spans 14 amino acids. The germline V gene has CDR1 SGHDT and CDR2 YYEEEE. Trimming left V 8 bases short and J 1 base short, with 16 bases between. This CDR3 reads CARDGGGGSYEQYF. In DNA, the CDR3 is TGTGCCAGGGATGGGGGAGGGGGGTCCTACGAGCAGTACTTC.

The J gene is TRBJ1-1, the V gene TRBV2, with 8 bases aligning to TRBD1. Germline trimming cut 6 bases from V and 5 bases from J; bases unmatched to any gene: 8. The germline V gene has CDR1 SNHLY and CDR2 FYNNEI. The CDR3 runs to 14 residues. CDR3 nucleotides: TGTGCCAGCAGGCCACAGGGGGTAGGAACTGAAGCTTTCTTT. Its translation: CASRPQGVGTEAFF.

V and J are TRBV7-6 and TRBJ2-2; tentatively, D is TRBD2 (5 bases). The V end lost 1 base, the J end lost 2 bases, and 11 bases lay between the germline ends. CDR3 length: 16 residues. Germline V gives CDR1 SGHVS, CDR2 FNYEAQ. CDR3 DNA: TGTGCCAGCAGCTTAGGCCTAGCTACAAACACCGGGGAGCTGTTTTTT. Translating it yields CASSLGLATNTGELFF.

The V gene is TRBV30, the J gene TRBJ1-2; D not certain. The CDR3 is made up of 13 amino acids. Trimming removed 0 bases from V and 2 bases from J, with 7 bases in between. Germline V gene lookup returns CDR1 GTSNPN and CDR2 SVGIG (reference sequence). This chain's CDR3 is CAWSVAGNYGYTF. CDR3 DNA sequence: TGTGCCTGGAGTGTAGCAGGAAACTATGGCTACACCTTC.

This clonotype appeared many times. This CDR3 is CAISESPGTGTGELFF. The CDR3 DNA sequence: TGTGCCATCAGTGAGTCCCCCGGGACAGGAACCGGGGAGCTGTTTTTT. The V gene is TRBV10-3, the J gene TRBJ2-2, with TRBD1 matching 8 bases. Per the germline V gene, CDR1 is ENHRY and CDR2 is SYGVKD. V gave up 0 bases and J gave up 5 bases; unmatched junction bases: 5. This CDR3 has 16 amino acids.

The rearrangement joins TRBV5-1 to TRBJ2-7, with TRBD2 matching over 7 bases. The germline V gene has CDR1 SGHRS and CDR2 YFSETQ. The CDR3 has 14 amino acids. The trim removed 7 bases at V and 5 bases at J, leaving 12 bases unmatched. This chain's CDR3 is CASGSAGAGNEQYF. The DNA for the CDR3 is TGCGCCAGCGGCAGTGCGGGAGCCGGTAACGAGCAGTACTTC.

This clonotype was counted a few times. V usage is TRBV7-9 and J usage is TRBJ2-7; 8 bases agree with TRBD1. Looked up from germline, CDR1 is SEHNR and CDR2 is FQNEAQ (reference sequence). The CDR3 runs to 15 residues. J gave up 5 bases and V 5 bases, and 11 bases lay outside the gene matches. CDR3 sequence (DNA): TGTGCCAGCAGCCACTGGACAGGGCGGGTGGACGAGCAGTACTTC. This gives the protein CASSHWTGRVDEQYF.

This clonotype was detected ten times or more. This rearrangement joins TRBV28 to TRBJ2-1, with TRBD2 identical over 12 bases. CDR3 length: 16 amino acids. Germline V gene lookup returns CDR1 MDHEN and CDR2 SYDVKM. J was trimmed by 9 bases and V by 3 bases; bases with no gene match: 9. CDR3 loop: CASSLGPSGRAGEQFF. The DNA for the CDR3 is TGTGCCAGCAGTTTGGGGCCTAGCGGGAGGGCGGGTGAGCAGTTCTTC.

This clonotype was seen more than once but under ten times. The chain couples TRBV29-1 to TRBJ1-2, with a tentative D call TRBD1 (5 bases). From germline, CDR1 is SQVTM and CDR2 ANQGSEA. Trimming cost V 3 bases and J 4 bases, with 12 bases left between them. The CDR3 sequence is 13 residues long. The CDR3 loop reads CSVDSGRIYGYTF. The CDR3 DNA sequence: TGCAGCGTTGATTCAGGGCGAATCTATGGCTACACCTTC.

The J gene is TRBJ1-4, the V gene TRBV27; no firm D call. V was trimmed by 0 bases and J by 4 bases, leaving 3 bases between them. In germline, CDR1 is MNHEY, CDR2 SMNVEV (reference sequence). The CDR3 extends over 13 amino acids. The CDR3 sequence is CASSLSVNEKLFF. DNA for the CDR3: TGTGCCAGCAGTTTATCGGTTAATGAAAAACTGTTTTTT. The whole variable domain, remainder taken from reference TRBV27 and TRBJ1-4, is EAQVTQNPRYLITVTGKKLTVTCSQNMNHEYMSWYRQDPGLGLRQIYYSMNVEVTDKGDVPEGYKVSRKEKRNFPLILESPSPNQTSLYFCASSLSVNEKLFFGSGTQLSVL.

This clonotype was picked up a small number of times. This chain connects TRBV20-1 to TRBJ2-1, with TRBD2 matching 11 bases. Germline CDR1 DFQATT, CDR2 SNEGSKA (reference sequence). The CDR3 sequence is 17 residues long. V lost 0 bases to trimming and J lost 2 bases; unmatched junction nucleotides: 6. This chain's CDR3 is CSARDERLAGTYNEQFF. The CDR3 nucleotides are TGCAGTGCTAGAGATGAGCGACTAGCGGGAACCTACAATGAGCAGTTCTTC.

V usage is TRBV20-1 and J usage is TRBJ1-1; D gene ambiguous. The V gene's germline CDR1 is DFQATT and CDR2 SNEGSKA (reference sequence). Trimming took 1 base from V and 3 from J, leaving 3 bases between them. CDR3 length: 11 residues. The CDR3 region is CSARAHTEAFF. The CDR3 bases are TGCAGTGCTAGAGCCCACACTGAAGCTTTCTTT.

The chain uses TRBV6-5 and TRBJ1-5, with unresolved D. The germline V gene encodes CDR1 MNHEY and CDR2 SVGAGI. CDR3 length equals 13 residues. V lost 0 bases and J 9 bases, leaving 9 bases between the germline ends. CDR3 sequence (DNA): TGTGCCAGCAGTTACTCGAGTGGCCCGCCCCAGCATTTT. Residues: CASSYSSGPPQHF.

This clonotype was seen many times. The DNA for the CDR3 is TGCAGTGCTAGAGATCTTCCCGGCCTAGCGGGATACGAGCAGTACTTC. The encoded protein is CSARDLPGLAGYEQYF. The rearrangement joins TRBV20-1 to TRBJ2-5; 9 nucleotides align to TRBD2. The end of the DNA aligns better with TRBJ2-7, so the J call may be wrong. This CDR3 is built from 16 residues. The germline V gene has CDR1 DFQATT and CDR2 SNEGSKA (reference sequence).

This chain uses TRBV20-1 with TRBJ2-7, with D tentatively TRBD2 (6 bases). This CDR3 contains 14 residues. Per the germline V gene, CDR1 is DFQATT and CDR2 is SNEGSKA (reference sequence). V was trimmed by 3 bases and J by 3 bases, leaving 15 bases between them. The CDR3 DNA reads TGCAGTGCTAGTCAATCCGGGAGTCGCTACGAGCAGTACTTC. It is translated as CSASQSGSRYEQYF.